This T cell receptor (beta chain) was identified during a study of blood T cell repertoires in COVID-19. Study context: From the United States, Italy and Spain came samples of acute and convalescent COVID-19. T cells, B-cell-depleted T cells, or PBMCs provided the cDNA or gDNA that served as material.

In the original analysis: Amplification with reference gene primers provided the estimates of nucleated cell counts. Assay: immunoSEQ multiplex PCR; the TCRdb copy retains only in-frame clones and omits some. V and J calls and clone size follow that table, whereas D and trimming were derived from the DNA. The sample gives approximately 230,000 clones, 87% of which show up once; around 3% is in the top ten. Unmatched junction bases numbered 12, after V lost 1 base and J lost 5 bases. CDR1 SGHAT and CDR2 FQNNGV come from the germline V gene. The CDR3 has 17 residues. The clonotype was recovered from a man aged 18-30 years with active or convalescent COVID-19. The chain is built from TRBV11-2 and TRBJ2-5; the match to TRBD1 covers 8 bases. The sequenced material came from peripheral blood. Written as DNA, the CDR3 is TGTGCCAGCAGCTTAGTGATGAGACAGGGGCATCGGGAGACCCAGTACTTC. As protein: CASSLVMRQGHRETQYF.